Below are 23 T cell receptor beta chains sequenced from a single sample in a study of early stage breast cancer tumors. Assay: immunoSEQ multiplex PCR; the TCRdb copy retains only in-frame clones and omits some. Found here are tens of thousands of clones, just over 90% of them singletons; the top ten hold 5%. The sequencing input was blood. The receptors originated from a person aged 70 to 79 with breast cancer.

On this clone itself: A junction end diverges from the germline sequence, so it may reflect a read error. Here the CDR3 reads CASSSDPDRDLFF. The CDR3 region has the DNA TGTGCCAGCAGTTCAGACCCCGATCGGGATCTGTTTTTT. V usage is TRBV28 and J usage is TRBJ2-2, with D tentatively TRBD2 (5 bases). The germline V gene has CDR1 MDHEN and CDR2 SYDVKM. The CDR3 loop spans 13 amino acids.

V is TRBV28 and J is TRBJ1-2; D is ambiguous. In germline, CDR1 is MDHEN, CDR2 SYDVKM. The V end was cut by 2 bases, the J end by 4 bases, with 14 bases between. This CDR3 has 15 amino acids. In nucleotides, the CDR3 is TGTGCCAGCAGTTTACAGATCCGCCCCTCCTATGGCTACACCTTC. Protein product: CASSLQIRPSYGYTF.

This chain uses TRBV19 with TRBJ2-3; TRBD2 matches at 7 bases. In germline, CDR1 is LNHDA, CDR2 SQIVND (reference sequence). V lost 6 bases to trimming and J lost 2 bases; unmatched junction nucleotides: 8. The CDR3 loop spans 15 amino acids. The CDR3 is CASSEGLPVTDTQYF. CDR3 bases: TGTGCCAGTAGCGAGGGACTACCAGTCACAGATACGCAGTATTTT.

CDR3 sequence reads: CASSLDQGTSPLHF. The CDR3 DNA follows: TGTGCCAGCAGCTTGGATCAGGGGACTTCACCCCTCCACTTT. This chain uses TRBV5-4 with TRBJ1-6; D possibly corresponds to TRBD1 (6 bases). The CDR3 covers 14 residues. Trimming took off 0 bases at V and 9 bases at J, with 10 bases between the two ends. Germline CDR1 is SGHNT and CDR2 is YYREEE (reference sequence).

The V call is TRBV5-1, the J call TRBJ2-2, with D perhaps TRBD2 (6 bases). The CDR3 sequence is 16 residues long. Germline V gene lookup returns CDR1 SGHRS and CDR2 YFSETQ. The ends were cut back, 4 bases at V and 1 base at J, with 14 bases in the middle. Written as DNA, the CDR3 is TGCGCCAGCAGCCGGACGGGACTCCTGAACACCGGGGAGCTGTTTTTT. Its protein product is CASSRTGLLNTGELFF. The full variable domain, in which reference TRBV5-1 and TRBJ2-2 provide the parts outside the CDR3, is KAGVTQTPRYLIKTRGQQVTLSCSPISGHRSVSWYQQTPGQGLQFLFEYFSETQRNKGNFPGRFSGRQFSNSRSEMNVSTLELGDSALYLCASSRTGLLNTGELFFGEGSRLTVL.

The chain employs TRBV11-2 and TRBJ2-7; D perhaps matches TRBD1 (6 bases). Deletions cut 5 bases from V and 6 bases from J, with 14 bases between. Per the germline V gene, CDR1 is SGHAT and CDR2 is FQNNGV. The CDR3 loop spans 13 amino acids. CDR3 coding DNA: TGTGCCAGCAGCCTGGGGGCCTTAGTCGAGCAGTACTTC. Amino acid sequence: CASSLGALVEQYF.

The CDR3 DNA follows: TGTGCCTTCGGTCGGCGGGAGGGCCTCACAGATACGCAGTATTTT. Amino acid sequence: CAFGRREGLTDTQYF. This chain links TRBV30 with TRBJ2-3; 9 bases fit TRBD2. The CDR3 covers 15 residues. V was pared by 7 bases and J by 2 bases, with 10 bases of the junction left unmatched. Germline lookup yields CDR1 GTSNPN and CDR2 SVGIG (reference sequence). The full variable domain, its missing parts supplied by reference TRBV30 and TRBJ2-3, is SQTIHQWPATLVQPVGSPLSLECTVEGTSNPNLYWYRQAAGRGLQLLFYSVGIGQISSEVPQNLSASRPQDRQFILSSKKLLLSDSGFYLCAFGRREGLTDTQYFGPGTRLTVL.

The chain uses TRBV5-5 and TRBJ1-2; a weak D match, TRBD1 (6 bases). The CDR3 contains 12 residues. Trimming left V 4 bases short and J 5 bases short, with 9 bases between. Germline V CDR1 and CDR2: SGHKS, YYEKEE (reference sequence). The CDR3 region has the DNA TGTGCCAGCAGCCGCGACAGGTATGGCTACACCTTC. It translates to CASSRDRYGYTF. The variable domain in full, completed from reference TRBV5-5 and TRBJ1-2, reads DAGVTQSPTHLIKTRGQQVTLRCSPISGHKSVSWYQQVLGQGPQFIFQYYEKEERGRGNFPDRFSARQFPNYSSELNVNALLLGDSALYLCASSRDRYGYTFGSGTRLTVV.

This clone was picked up a small number of times. The rearrangement links TRBV29-1 to TRBJ2-5; TRBD1 matches 9 bases. V shed 8 bases and J 2 bases; nucleotides not matched to a gene: 3. CDR3 size: 12 residues. Germline values: CDR1 SQVTM, CDR2 ANQGSEA. CDR3 protein: CSCDRGQETQYF. Here the CDR3 DNA reads TGCAGCTGTGACAGGGGGCAAGAGACCCAGTACTTC.

The chain employs TRBV10-3 and TRBJ2-5, with D hard to call. The V end lost 0 bases, the J end lost 7 bases, and 15 bases lay between the germline ends. Germline V gene sequence: CDR1 ENHRY, CDR2 SYGVKD. The CDR3 loop spans 15 amino acids. CDR3 sequence reads: CAISESLGPRGTQYF. The CDR3 nucleotides read TGTGCCATCAGTGAGTCTCTTGGTCCCCGAGGGACCCAGTACTTC.

This chain joins TRBV29-1 and TRBJ1-5, with 8 bases lining up with TRBD1. J was trimmed by 3 bases and V by 8 bases; bases with no gene match: 6. CDR3 length: 13 amino acids. From germline, CDR1 is SQVTM and CDR2 ANQGSEA. CDR3 bases: TGCAGCATTTCAGGGGGCATCAATCAGCCCCAGCATTTT. It encodes CSISGGINQPQHF.

The chain is built from TRBV28 and TRBJ1-5, with 8 bases identical to TRBD1. V dropped 4 bases and J dropped 4; count of bases not matched to a gene: 6. CDR1 MDHEN and CDR2 SYDVKM come from the germline V gene. The CDR3 has 15 amino acids. Here the CDR3 DNA reads TGTGCCAGCAGTTCCCCCGGGACAGGTAATCAGCCCCAGCATTTT. Its translation: CASSSPGTGNQPQHF.

In nucleotides, the CDR3 is TGCGCCAGCAGCCAAGATCGGGAGGGAAAACTAGCCAAAAACATTCAGTACTTC. It codes for CASSQDREGKLAKNIQYF. This sequence joins TRBV4-1 and TRBJ2-4, with 8 bases aligning to TRBD2. Unmatched junction bases numbered 7, after V lost 0 bases and J lost 0 bases. The CDR3 contains 18 residues. Germline CDR1 reads MGHRA; CDR2 reads YSYEKL.

The count of this clone is one. The chain joins TRBV25-1 to TRBJ1-5; no clear D gene. The CDR3 sequence is 14 residues long. The germline V gene encodes CDR1 MGHDK and CDR2 SYGVNS. V was trimmed by 1 base and J by 7 bases, leaving 11 bases between them. This CDR3 is CASSELSGEQPQHF. The CDR3 nucleotides read TGTGCCAGCAGTGAATTGTCGGGAGAGCAGCCCCAGCATTTT.

A single count supports this clone. The V and J genes are TRBV6-6 and TRBJ2-3; the match to TRBD2 covers 12 bases. From germline, CDR1 is MNHNY and CDR2 SVGAGI (reference sequence). The J segment lost 2 bases and the V segment lost 4 bases, leaving 1 base of the junction unmatched. This CDR3 region has 15 residues. CDR3 amino acids: CASSWTSGTTDTQYF. Written as DNA, the CDR3 is TGTGCCAGCAGTTGGACTAGCGGGACCACAGATACGCAGTATTTT.

The chain recombines TRBV6-6 with TRBJ1-4, with D perhaps TRBD1 (6 bases). This CDR3 has 13 residues. V shed 7 bases and J shed 3 bases, with 9 bases lying between them. Looked up from germline, CDR1 is MNHNY and CDR2 is SVGAGI (reference sequence). The CDR3 bases are TGTGCCAGCAAGGACAGCCCTAATGAAAAACTGTTTTTT. It codes for CASKDSPNEKLFF.

V usage is TRBV5-1 and J usage is TRBJ2-3, with 8 bases that match TRBD1. The junction had 9 bases not matched to a gene; V was cut back by 1 base and J by 5 bases. The CDR3 contains 16 residues. The germline CDR1 and CDR2 sequences are SGHRS and YFSETQ. CDR3 sequence (DNA): TGCGCCAGCAGCTTGAGTCCGGGACAGGCCCAAGATACGCAGTATTTT. Encoded protein: CASSLSPGQAQDTQYF.

The chain has TRBV19 and TRBJ2-2; D not resolved. Trimming shortened V by 2 bases and J by 5 bases, and 15 bases separated the two germline ends. This CDR3 is built from 16 residues. The germline V gene has CDR1 LNHDA and CDR2 SQIVND (reference sequence). This CDR3 is CASSITAALLTGELFF. CDR3 sequence (DNA): TGTGCCAGTAGTATAACCGCGGCACTATTAACCGGGGAGCTGTTTTTT.

The CDR3 coding sequence is TGTGCCAGCAGCTCTACAGGGACAGGGGGCGGGGAGCTGTTTTTT. Amino acid sequence: CASSSTGTGGGELFF. The genes are TRBV11-2 and TRBJ2-2; 11 bases align to TRBD1. The germline V gene has CDR1 SGHAT and CDR2 FQNNGV. With 4 bases clipped from V and 7 bases from J, the junction kept 5 bases outside the gene matches. This CDR3 is built from 15 residues. The full variable domain, with the rest looked up from reference TRBV11-2 and TRBJ2-2, is EAGVAQSPRYKIIEKRQSVAFWCNPISGHATLYWYQQILGQGPKLLIQFQNNGVVDDSQLPKDRFSAERLKGVDSTLKIQPAKLEDSAVYLCASSSTGTGGGELFFGEGSRLTVL.

The genes are TRBV4-1 and TRBJ1-4; 7 bases are a match to TRBD1. Germline CDR1 and CDR2: MGHRA and YSYEKL. This CDR3 has 16 residues. The V segment lost 2 bases and the J segment 4 bases; nucleotides outside the gene matches: 7. As DNA, the CDR3 is TGCGCCAGCAGCCAAAATTCCGGGACAGTTAATGAAAAACTGTTTTTT. This translates into CASSQNSGTVNEKLFF.

V and J are TRBV5-6 and TRBJ2-3, with TRBD2 matching over 11 bases. J was trimmed by 1 base and V by 2 bases; bases with no gene match: 3. Per germline, CDR1 SGHDT and CDR2 YYEEEE. The CDR3 has 16 amino acids. The CDR3 nucleotides are TGTGCCAGCAGCTTACTAGCGGGGGCCCGCACAGATACGCAGTATTTT. It specifies CASSLLAGARTDTQYF.

The chain combines TRBV15 with TRBJ2-1, with 7 positions matching TRBD2. V shed 6 bases and J 4 bases; nucleotides not matched to a gene: 9. This CDR3 is built from 15 residues. Germline V gives CDR1 LNHNV, CDR2 YYDKDF (reference sequence). CDR3 coding DNA: TGTGCCACCAGTCGGAGCGGGGCTAATTACAATGAGCAGTTCTTC. Amino acids: CATSRSGANYNEQFF.

The chain joins TRBV6-1 to TRBJ1-1, with 8 bases that match TRBD1. CDR1 MNHNS and CDR2 SASEGT come from the germline V gene. Trimming took 7 bases from V and 5 from J; bases not matched to a gene: 9. The CDR3 spans 14 residues. CDR3: CASTSRTGKTEAFF. In DNA, the CDR3 is TGTGCCAGCACCTCTCGGACAGGGAAAACTGAAGCTTTCTTT.